The sequence of this TCR beta chain was determined in a study of CD8+CD57+ T cells in acquired aplastic anemia. Looking at the study overall: An average of roughly 2.9 ug of DNA was obtained from sorted CD4+ and CD8+ cells.

Trimming at V came to 6 bases and at J to 6 bases, leaving 11 bases not matched to a gene. CDR3 length equals 15 residues. From germline, CDR1 is DFQATT and CDR2 SNEGSKA (reference sequence). Study-wide findings and caveats: Patients and controls shared 25 to 30 CD8+ CDR3 sequences, which appeared highly expressed in patients and within their immunodominant clones. The CD8+ Simpson's diversity of patients and controls was not significantly different.

About this clonotype itself: What it binds is not known.

Using genomic DNA as the template, TCR beta VDJ and CDR3 profiling was carried out. TCRdb independently ran MiXCR on the reads; one entry per CDR3 protein. The sample includes about 190,000 distinct CDR3 sequences, around 65% of them seen just once. The sample comprised sorted CD4+, CD8+, or CD8+CD57+ T cells (not recorded which) from PBMCs. V and J are TRBV20-1 and TRBJ1-6, with 7 bases lining up with TRBD1. The receptor was isolated from a human donor with severe aplastic anemia or a healthy control (not recorded which). The CDR3 loop is CSALQGFVVNSPLHF. DNA of the CDR3: TGCAGTGCATTACAGGGGTTTGTGGTTAATTCACCCCTCCACTTT.